One and the same sample provided the 16 T cell receptor beta chains below, sequenced in a study of blood T cell repertoires in COVID-19. Clones were read by immunoSEQ multiplex PCR, and TCRdb kept only the in-frame ones, dropping some. The sample lists 140,000 or so clones; roughly 85% were seen once. The sequencing input was peripheral blood. Receptor source: a man between 45 and 60 years old with acute or convalescent COVID-19.

V and J are TRBV27 and TRBJ1-1; D is ambiguous. Germline V gene sequence: CDR1 MNHEY, CDR2 SMNVEV (reference sequence). CDR3 size: 14 residues. The germline V and J ends were trimmed by 6 bases and 1 base, with 12 bases remaining between them. CDR3 sequence reads: CASSANLPNTEAFF. The CDR3 DNA sequence: TGTGCCAGCAGCGCCAACTTACCGAACACTGAAGCTTTCTTT.

V usage is TRBV7-3 and J usage is TRBJ1-6, with D perhaps matching TRBD1 (6 bases). The CDR3 consists of 14 residues. V was trimmed by 5 bases and J by 8 bases, leaving 13 bases between them. CDR1 is SGHTA and CDR2 is FQGTGA in the germline V gene. CDR3 nucleotide sequence: TGTGCCAGCAGCCAACAGGGAGGGGATTCACCCCTCCACTTT. This translates into CASSQQGGDSPLHF.

V is TRBV9 and J is TRBJ1-2; 7 nucleotides agree with TRBD1. This CDR3 has 12 amino acids. V shed 3 bases and J 8 bases; nucleotides not matched to a gene: 4. Germline V CDR1 and CDR2: SGDLS, YYNGEE. The CDR3 spells CASSAGGRGYTF. The CDR3 region has the DNA TGTGCCAGCAGCGCAGGGGGTCGCGGCTACACCTTC.

This clone was detected only once. V and J are TRBV19 and TRBJ1-4, with D tentatively TRBD1 (6 bases). V was shortened by 6 bases and J by 8 bases, with 19 bases between the two germline ends. Germline loops: CDR1 LNHDA, CDR2 SQIVND (reference sequence). This CDR3 region has 15 residues. The CDR3 reads CASRDNRAHGEKLFF. Written as DNA, the CDR3 is TGTGCCAGTAGAGACAACAGGGCCCACGGGGAAAAACTGTTTTTT.

The CDR3: CASSSGGTGRYGYTF. The CDR3 nucleotides are TGTGCCAGCAGCTCAGGCGGGACAGGGAGATATGGCTACACCTTC. The V call is TRBV11-2, the J call TRBJ1-2; the match to TRBD1 covers 9 bases. This CDR3 is 15 amino acids long. Germline CDR1 SGHAT, CDR2 FQNNGV. V trimming: 4 bases; J trimming: 5 bases; junction bases outside the gene matches: 8.

The rearrangement joins TRBV7-3 to TRBJ2-3; the D gene is possibly TRBD2 (6 bases). Trimming removed 8 bases from V and 6 bases from J, with 15 bases in between. CDR3 length: 13 amino acids. CDR1 SGHTA and CDR2 FQGTGA come from the germline V gene. The DNA of the CDR3 is TGTGCCAGCGCCAGGGCTAGCGCGGATACGCAGTATTTT. It is translated as CASARASADTQYF.

As DNA, the CDR3 is TGTGCCAGCAGTCCTGAGAGGGGGCTGGGGGAGAACATTCAGTACTTC. This encodes CASSPERGLGENIQYF. The chain uses TRBV6-6 and TRBJ2-4; 7 bases are a match to TRBD1. This CDR3 is built from 16 residues. Germline V gene sequence: CDR1 MNHNY, CDR2 SVGAGI (reference sequence). Trimming removed 5 bases from V and 7 bases from J; junction bases left unmatched: 14.

The V and J genes are TRBV3-1 (or the pseudogene TRBV3-2) and TRBJ2-3; 7 nucleotides line up with TRBD2. The germline V gene encodes CDR1 LGHDT and CDR2 YNNKEL (reference sequence). The CDR3 totals 14 residues. After removal of 0 bases from V and 13 bases from J, the junction contained 10 bases not matched to a gene. DNA of the CDR3: TGTGCCAGCAGCCAAGATTCGGCGGGGGACCTCAAGTATTTT. It encodes CASSQDSAGDLKYF.

This chain uses TRBV2 with TRBJ2-1; 8 bases are a match to TRBD2. V gave up 3 bases and J gave up 7 bases; unmatched junction bases: 8. This CDR3 has 15 residues. Germline CDR1 SNHLY, CDR2 FYNNEI. CDR3 loop: CASSEQAGDMNEQFF. The DNA for the CDR3 is TGTGCCAGCAGTGAGCAAGCGGGAGATATGAATGAGCAGTTCTTC.

The rearrangement joins TRBV30 to TRBJ2-5, with D possibly being TRBD1 (5 bases). Germline CDR1 GTSNPN, CDR2 SVGIG (reference sequence). V lost 2 bases to trimming and J lost 3 bases, with 13 bases between them. The CDR3 length is 14 residues. CDR3 amino acids: CAWSMGHVKETQYF. The CDR3 DNA sequence: TGTGCCTGGAGTATGGGGCACGTAAAAGAGACCCAGTACTTC. Full variable domain (outside the CDR3, taken from reference TRBV30 and TRBJ2-5): SQTIHQWPATLVQPVGSPLSLECTVEGTSNPNLYWYRQAAGRGLQLLFYSVGIGQISSEVPQNLSASRPQDRQFILSSKKLLLSDSGFYLCAWSMGHVKETQYFGPGTRLLVL.

The rearrangement joins TRBV7-3 to TRBJ2-1; D is unresolved. This CDR3 is built from 14 residues. Per germline, CDR1 SGHTA and CDR2 FQGTGA. V lost 4 bases to trimming and J lost 9 bases, with 16 bases between them. The CDR3 reads CASSSPNQAGEQFF. The CDR3 coding sequence is TGTGCCAGCAGCTCGCCGAACCAGGCCGGTGAGCAGTTCTTC.

This chain links TRBV6-5 with TRBJ2-2, with a possible D match to TRBD1 (5 bases). The CDR3 loop spans 14 amino acids. Germline loops: CDR1 MNHEY, CDR2 SVGAGI. V was cut by 6 bases and J by 2 bases, with 10 bases left in between. CDR3 nucleotides: TGTGCCAGCAGAACAGGAATTAACACCGGGGAGCTGTTTTTT. As protein: CASRTGINTGELFF.

This sequence joins TRBV5-1 and TRBJ2-1; TRBD2 is a possible D gene (6 bases). V lost 2 bases, J lost 7 bases, and 16 bases lay in between. The CDR3 consists of 15 residues. Germline-derived CDR1 and CDR2 are SGHRS and YFSETQ. The CDR3 coding sequence is TGCGCCAGCAGCTTTGACGGGAGAGGAGGGAATGAGCAGTTCTTC. Translated: CASSFDGRGGNEQFF.

This clone has more than one count but fewer than ten. The V and J genes are TRBV10-3 and TRBJ2-7; 8 bases are a match to TRBD2. The J segment lost 7 bases and the V segment lost 3 bases, leaving 8 bases of the junction unmatched. The CDR3 contains 14 residues. CDR1 ENHRY and CDR2 SYGVKD come from the germline V gene. The chain's CDR3 is CAISDDGGAGEQYF. The CDR3 coding sequence is TGTGCCATCAGTGATGACGGGGGGGCTGGGGAGCAGTACTTC.

This clone was counted a few times. CDR3: CASSSAGRTDTQYF. The CDR3 bases are TGTGCCAGCAGCTCAGCGGGCCGCACAGATACGCAGTATTTT. The chain employs TRBV7-3 and TRBJ2-3, with D possibly matching TRBD2 (6 bases). CDR3 length: 14 amino acids. The germline V gene encodes CDR1 SGHTA and CDR2 FQGTGA. V was shortened by 4 bases and J by 1 base, with 9 bases between the two germline ends.

A remark on this clone: At one end, the junction sequence differs from germline, possibly due to a read error. The J gene is TRBJ2-4, the V gene TRBV28, with 9 bases matching TRBD1. This CDR3 comprises 11 residues. CDR1 MDHEN and CDR2 SYDVKM come from the germline V gene. CDR3 amino acids: CASSSTGDRAF. For the CDR3, the DNA is TGTGCCAGCAGCTCAACGGGGGACAGGGCCTTC.